This is a list of T cell receptor beta chains from one sample in a study of blood T cell repertoires in COVID-19. TCRdb's table, derived via immunoSEQ multiplex PCR, lists solely in-frame clones and lacks some. This sample has about 120,000 clones, with 87% found just once. Sequencing was carried out using peripheral blood. These receptors originate from a woman aged 45-60 years with acute or convalescent COVID-19. The CDR3 runs from the conserved cysteine through the conserved F or W. A D gene is named only where the DNA matches it firmly. For some rows the clone size is stated as once, few or many, or as a class when expanded; others skip it.

NA	TRBV2	NA	TRBJ2-3	CASSVLRAGTDTQYF	TGTGCCAGCAGTGTCCTGAGGGCGGGCACAGATACGCAGTATTTT
NA	TRBV20-1	TRBD1	TRBJ1-1	CSARDRGEAFF	TGCAGTGCTAGGGACAGGGGTGAAGCTTTCTTT
NA	TRBV7-9	NA	TRBJ1-3	CASSSPGHSSGNTIYF	TGTGCCAGCAGCTCCCCGGGACACTCCTCTGGAAACACCATATATTTT
once	TRBV7-2	NA	TRBJ1-6	CASSLAQPGESPLHF	TGTGCCAGCAGCTTAGCTCAACCCGGGGAATCACCCCTCCACTTT
NA	TRBV6-5	TRBD1	TRBJ1-2	CASSFGTGVAYGYTF	TGTGCCAGCAGTTTTGGGACAGGGGTAGCCTATGGCTACACCTTC
NA	TRBV10-3	TRBD2	TRBJ2-2	CAISDPSGRVTNTGELFF	TGTGCCATCAGTGATCCTAGCGGGAGGGTGACGAACACCGGGGAGCTGTTTTTT
NA	TRBV14	TRBD1	TRBJ1-1	CASSQMGQGKNTEAFF	TGTGCCAGCAGCCAAATGGGACAGGGAAAGAACACTGAAGCTTTCTTT
NA	TRBV12-5	NA	TRBJ2-1	CASGPARSGWDNEQFF	TGTGCTAGTGGTCCCGCCCGGAGCGGTTGGGATAATGAGCAGTTCTTC
NA	TRBV27	NA	TRBJ1-1	CASRETGLNTEAFF	TGTGCCAGCAGGGAGACAGGACTGAACACTGAAGCTTTCTTT
NA	TRBV11-2	NA	TRBJ2-5	CASSLGFAGETQYF	TGTGCCAGCAGCTTAGGTTTCGCGGGGGAGACCCAGTACTTC